These T cell receptor beta chains were read from a single sample in a study of T cell clones after liver transplantation. This table comes from immunoSEQ multiplex PCR, and its TCRdb copy is limited to in-frame clones, with some not included. The data contain 72,000 or so clones, around four fifths of them singletons. The sample in question was CD4+ T cells from blood, obtained at the 22-month timepoint. The receptors stem from a human patient who received a liver transplant. Some T cells may be provided by the graft donor. CDR3s include the opening cysteine and the closing phenylalanine or tryptophan. D genes are given only for firm matches. The listing skips clone size in some rows; elsewhere it reads once, few, many or a size class.

NA,TRBJ2-5,TRBV18,NA,TGTGCCAGCTCACCTACAGGGAACAAAGAGACCCAGTACTTC,CASSPTGNKETQYF
NA,TRBJ2-5,TRBV28,TRBD2,TGTGCCAGCAGTGCCTCCGGACTAGCGGGAGGGATAGAGACCCAGTACTTC,CASSASGLAGGIETQYF
NA,TRBJ2-1,TRBV28,NA,TGTGCCAGCAGCCCCAACGGGGGCGGGAGCAGGAATGAGCAGTTCTTC,CASSPNGGGSRNEQFF
NA,TRBJ2-2,TRBV9,NA,TGTGCCAGCAGCCCGCGGGCCAGCGCCGGGGAGCTGTTTTTT,CASSPRASAGELFF
NA,TRBJ1-6,TRBV4-2,NA,TGTGCCAGCAGCCAAGTGTCGAGGGGTTCACCCCTCCACTTT,CASSQVSRGSPLHF
few,TRBJ1-6,TRBV19,TRBD1,TGTGCCAGTAGTAGCAGGGGGCATTCCTATAATTCACCCCTCCACTTT,CASSSRGHSYNSPLHF
NA,TRBJ2-7,TRBV4-3,NA,TGCGCCAGCAGCCAAGAATCAGTCAACGAGCAGTACTTC,CASSQESVNEQYF
NA,TRBJ2-7,TRBV5-5,NA,TGTGCCAGCAGCCTCTTCGGAAGCCGCGAGCAGTACTTC,CASSLFGSREQYF
NA,TRBJ2-7,TRBV19,NA,TGTGCCAGTAGTATGCCGGGGAATGAAGGCTACGAGCAGTACTTC,CASSMPGNEGYEQYF
NA,TRBJ1-5,TRBV2,NA,TGTGCCAGCAGTGAGTCAGGGGGCAATCAGCCCCAGCATTTT,CASSESGGNQPQHF
NA,TRBJ2-7,TRBV7-3,TRBD2,TGTGCCAGCAGCTTAGGTTCCTCAGCGGGGTTTTCCTTCGAGCAGTACTTC,CASSLGSSAGFSFEQYF
once,TRBJ2-7,TRBV7-2,NA,TGTGCCAGCAGCTTGCTCACCTACGAGCAGTACTTC,CASSLLTYEQYF
NA,TRBJ2-4,TRBV4-3,NA,TGCGCCAGCAGCCCCCAGACTGGTTGGAAAAACATTCAGTACTTC,CASSPQTGWKNIQYF
NA,TRBJ2-1,TRBV7-2,NA,TGTGCCAGCAGCTTAGAGTTTAGCTCCTACAATGAGCAGTTCTTC,CASSLEFSSYNEQFF
NA,TRBJ2-7,TRBV12-5,TRBD1,TGTGCTGGGGAGAACAGGACAGGGCCCAACCGCTTCACCTACGAGCAGTACTTC,CAGENRTGPNRFTYEQYF
NA,TRBJ1-2,TRBV5-4,NA,TGTGCCAGCACGACGCGGGGCAGCCCTAACTATGGCTACACCTTC,CASTTRGSPNYGYTF
few,TRBJ2-2,TRBV7-3,TRBD1,TGTGCCAGCAGCCCGACAGGGGGCTACACCGGGGAGCTGTTTTTT,CASSPTGGYTGELFF
few,TRBJ2-7,TRBV5-1,NA,TGCGCCAGCAGCTTGGTGGGAGTAAACTACGAGCAGTACTTC,CASSLVGVNYEQYF
few,TRBJ1-2,TRBV29-1,TRBD1,TGCAGCGCAGACAGGGGCCCTTATGGCTACACCTTC,CSADRGPYGYTF
NA,TRBJ1-2,TRBV28,NA,TGTGCCAGCAGTTCGGTTGGGCTCCCGGCGACCTATGGCTACACCTTC,CASSSVGLPATYGYTF
NA,TRBJ1-4,TRBV7-2,NA,TGTGCCAGCAGCAACCCCGGGACGGCAACTAATGAAAAACTGTTTTTT,CASSNPGTATNEKLFF
NA,TRBJ2-1,TRBV15,TRBD1,TGTGCCACCAGCAGAGGACAGGGGTACAATGAGCAGTTCTTC,CATSRGQGYNEQFF
NA,TRBJ1-2,TRBV9,TRBD1,TGTGCCAGCAGCGAACGACAGGGACCGGGGGGCTACACCTTC,CASSERQGPGGYTF
NA,TRBJ2-7,TRBV9,TRBD1,TGTGCCAGCAGCGTAACCGGGACAGGGGGCTACGAGCAGTACTTC,CASSVTGTGGYEQYF
NA,TRBJ2-1,TRBV7-2,TRBD2,TGTGCCAGCAGCTTCGTGACTAGCGGGAGAGGGTCGGGTAATGAGCAGTTCTTC,CASSFVTSGRGSGNEQFF
NA,TRBJ2-6,TRBV7-3,NA,TGTGCCAGCAGCCCCGTCCCGGGACGTAACTCTGGGGCCAACGTCCTGACTTTC,CASSPVPGRNSGANVLTF
NA,TRBJ2-7,TRBV6-5,TRBD2,TGTGCCAGCGTACGCGCGGGAGCCTACGAGCAGTACTTC,CASVRAGAYEQYF
NA,TRBJ1-2,TRBV5-6,NA,TGTGCCAGCAGGGGTGGGGGTAACTATGGCTACACCTTC,CASRGGGNYGYTF
NA,TRBJ1-1,TRBV6-5,NA,TGTGCCAGCACCCTAATCCCGAGCACTGAAGCTTTCTTT,CASTLIPSTEAFF
NA,TRBJ2-5,TRBV11-2,NA,TGTGCCAGCAGCTTACGGACGGGCGTGATAGAGACCCAGTACTTC,CASSLRTGVIETQYF